The T cell receptor beta chain under discussion was sequenced for a study of Tregs in tolerant kidney transplant recipients. Findings and caveats of the study: No direct test of biological reproducibility was done here. Tregs expanded with activated donor B cells seemed most donor-specific.

The germline V gene encodes CDR1 LNHDA and CDR2 SQIVND (reference sequence). The CDR3 runs 12 residues. V was pared by 3 bases and J by 3 bases, with 6 bases between. Data came from immunoSEQ multiplex PCR; TCRdb stores just in-frame clones and leaves some out. The sample has approximately 5,800 clones. Mixed chimerism was transient after nonmyeloablative marrow transplants from related graft donors. CD4+CD25+CD127- Tregs, CD4+CD25- non-Tregs, CD4 and CD8 cells were sorted. Of note for this clone: No antigen is known for it. Coverage ceases 3 residues before the CDR3 finishes, and the germline J gene fills in the end.

Sequenced material: CD8+ T cells from blood (PBMCs), taken 12 months after the transplant. The sequence derives from a human patient who received a combined kidney and bone marrow transplant. The graft donor may account for some of the T cells. The chain combines TRBV19 with TRBJ2-7; the D is unclear. The covered CDR3 bases are TGTGCCAGTAGTATGGGCAGCTACGAG. Protein sequence: CASSMGSYE. The whole CDR3 is CASSMGSYEQYF.